Listed below are T cell receptor beta chains from one sample, sequenced in a study of glioma-infiltrating T cells after dendritic cell vaccination. The assay was immunoSEQ multiplex PCR, and TCRdb's table has in-frame clones only and misses some. Among about 100,000 clones, approximately 81% were seen once, and the ten largest hold under 7%. The input for sequencing was blood, taken before dendritic cell vaccination. The receptors come from a human donor with glioblastoma. Each CDR3 is given with its conserved first and last residue. The size of a clone is reported for some rows only, either as once, few or many, or as a class for expanded clones.

J gene | V gene | clone size | CDR3 protein
TRBJ2-2 | TRBV7-9 | - | CAHALGAGAATGELFF
TRBJ2-3 | TRBV19 | - | CASSIYAAGGRDTQYF
TRBJ1-1 | TRBV29-1 | once | CSVDLSGQGATEAFF
TRBJ1-2 | TRBV10-3 | - | CATRDRAADGYTF
TRBJ2-4 | TRBV19 | few | CASSSLGGIQYF
TRBJ1-5 | TRBV18 | - | CASSPTGAHSNQPQHF
TRBJ2-3 | TRBV6-6 | - | CASSWPDRADTQYF
TRBJ2-1 | TRBV28 | - | CASSLHREYFSNEQFF
TRBJ1-5 | TRBV10-2 | - | CASSESTRFKNTDQPQHF
TRBJ2-7 | TRBV7-9 | - | CASRNTGTSGSHEQYF
TRBJ2-1 | TRBV28 | few | CATRGGPLANEQFF
TRBJ1-1 | TRBV29-1 | - | CSASTGVNTEAFF
TRBJ1-4 | TRBV2 | - | CASSRTDINEKLFF
TRBJ2-7 | TRBV2 | - | CASRRQGTSYEQYF
TRBJ2-3 | TRBV5-4 | few | CASSGDSITDTQYF